A selection of T cell receptor beta chains follows, all from one sample in a study of T cell responses to AZD1222 COVID-19 vaccine. The repertoire was sequenced with immunoSEQ multiplex PCR; TCRdb's copy has only in-frame clones and lacks some. Among 130,000 or so clones listed, more than 80% were seen once. The material sequenced was peripheral blood, taken on day 0 of AZD1222 vaccination. Every receptor here comes from an adult in good health. Each CDR3 is given with its conserved first and last residue. A D gene is named only where the DNA matches it firmly. Clone sizes are given selectively: once, few, many, or a class where the clone is expanded.

TRBV28	-	-	TRBJ1-2	CASRQGWVIGYTF	TGTGCCAGCAGGCAGGGATGGGTGATTGGCTACACCTTC
TRBV2	-	-	TRBJ1-5	CASRSYSNQPQHF	TGTGCCAGCAGATCCTATAGCAATCAGCCCCAGCATTTT
TRBV5-1	TRBD2	-	TRBJ2-5	CASSKGLARETQYF	TGCGCCAGCAGCAAGGGACTAGCCCGAGAGACCCAGTACTTC
TRBV5-4	-	-	TRBJ1-2	CASSLSAGDVGYTF	TGTGCCAGCAGCTTGTCGGCAGGGGATGTTGGCTACACCTTC
TRBV6-5	TRBD1	-	TRBJ1-5	CASSYSGDRVGQPQHF	TGTGCCAGCAGTTACTCGGGGGACAGGGTTGGTCAGCCCCAGCATTTT
TRBV6-2/TRBV6-3	TRBD1	-	TRBJ1-5	CASSYSRQGSQPQHF	TGTGCCAGCAGTTACTCAAGACAGGGGAGTCAGCCCCAGCATTTT
TRBV27	-	-	TRBJ2-3	CASRGGTDTQYF	TGTGCCAGCAGAGGGGGCACAGATACGCAGTATTTT
TRBV9	-	-	TRBJ2-7	CASSVGGPYEQYF	TGTGCCAGCAGCGTAGGGGGTCCCTACGAGCAGTACTTC
TRBV7-7	-	-	TRBJ2-2	CASSPRTVNTGELFF	TGTGCCAGCAGCCCCCGGACAGTAAACACCGGGGAGCTGTTTTTT
TRBV5-4	TRBD1	-	TRBJ1-1	CASSLAGTGDTEAFF	TGTGCCAGCAGCTTGGCCGGGACAGGGGACACTGAAGCTTTCTTT
TRBV7-8	TRBD1	-	TRBJ2-7	CASSLGTGLPPYEQYF	TGTGCCAGCAGCTTAGGGACAGGGTTGCCCCCCTACGAGCAGTACTTC
TRBV19	-	-	TRBJ2-7	CATLGRAQIGAYEQYF	TGTGCCACCCTAGGGCGGGCCCAAATCGGAGCCTACGAGCAGTACTTC
TRBV7-9	-	-	TRBJ1-6	CASSLGPRGPRGSPLHF	TGTGCCAGCAGCTTAGGGCCCAGGGGACCTCGGGGATCACCCCTCCACTTT
TRBV6-2/TRBV6-3	-	-	TRBJ2-7	CASSPIEGRNLGSLYEQYF	TGTGCCAGCAGCCCCATCGAGGGAAGGAATCTGGGTTCCCTCTACGAGCAGTACTTC
TRBV7-2	-	-	TRBJ1-4	CASSQWRSTTNEKLFF	TGTGCCAGCAGCCAATGGAGGTCAACAACTAATGAAAAACTGTTTTTT
TRBV7-2	-	-	TRBJ2-7	CASSRTGTGNYEQYF	TGTGCCAGCAGCCGGACCGGGACGGGCAACTACGAGCAGTACTTC
TRBV28	TRBD1	-	TRBJ2-3	CASSTYRQGIGTDTQYF	TGTGCCAGCAGTACTTATCGACAGGGGATAGGCACAGATACGCAGTATTTT
TRBV5-1	TRBD2	-	TRBJ2-1	CASSGGLAGTLEQFF	TGCGCCAGCAGCGGGGGACTAGCGGGCACTCTTGAGCAGTTCTTC
TRBV7-3	-	-	TRBJ1-1	CASSLSAGRSYNTEAFF	TGTGCCAGCAGCCTCAGTGCGGGACGGAGTTACAACACTGAAGCTTTCTTT
TRBV15	-	-	TRBJ1-2	CATSPGWENYGYTF	TGTGCCACCAGCCCGGGGTGGGAGAACTATGGCTACACCTTC
TRBV27	TRBD2	-	TRBJ2-3	CASSQSSGPEGTDTQYF	TGTGCCAGCAGTCAAAGTAGCGGGCCAGAGGGGACAGATACGCAGTATTTT
TRBV12-2	-	once	TRBJ1-5	CASHLPQWVQPQHF	TGTGCAAGTCACCTCCCACAGTGGGTACAGCCCCAGCATTTT
TRBV6-4	-	-	TRBJ2-5	CASSGTQEETQYF	TGTGCCAGCAGTGGGACACAAGAAGAGACCCAGTACTTC
TRBV11-3	TRBD1	-	TRBJ2-3	CASSPGTGSTDTQYF	TGTGCCAGCAGCCCGGGGACAGGAAGCACAGATACGCAGTATTTT
TRBV10-3	TRBD1	-	TRBJ2-5	CAIRGQGTETQYF	TGTGCCATCAGGGGACAGGGAACGGAGACCCAGTACTTC
TRBV5-1	-	-	TRBJ1-2	CASSLERDFYGYTF	TGCGCCAGCAGCTTGGAAAGGGACTTCTATGGCTACACCTTC
TRBV12-3/TRBV12-4	-	-	TRBJ2-1	CASRSGDYNEQFF	TGTGCCAGCCGGTCAGGGGACTACAATGAGCAGTTCTTC
TRBV25-1	-	-	TRBJ1-5	CASSEFTASQPQHF	TGTGCCAGCAGTGAATTTACAGCATCCCAGCCCCAGCATTTT
TRBV5-1	-	-	TRBJ2-5	CASSLARGAKETQYF	TGCGCCAGCAGCTTGGCTCGAGGGGCTAAAGAGACCCAGTACTTC
TRBV19	-	-	TRBJ2-7	CASEDLSSYEQYF	TGTGCCAGTGAGGACCTTAGCTCCTACGAGCAGTACTTC
TRBV10-1	-	-	TRBJ2-7	CASTPLSSYEQYF	TGCGCCAGCACCCCACTTAGTTCCTACGAGCAGTACTTC
TRBV30	-	-	TRBJ1-1	CAWSGSGRGAFF	TGTGCCTGGAGTGGGAGCGGCAGGGGAGCTTTCTTT
TRBV19	-	-	TRBJ2-1	CASRASAHNEQFF	TGTGCCAGTAGGGCTAGCGCCCACAATGAGCAGTTCTTC
TRBV3-1/TRBV3-2	-	-	TRBJ2-1	CASSQEKGGSGLSYNEQFF	TGTGCCAGCAGCCAAGAAAAGGGGGGGAGTGGTCTATCCTACAATGAGCAGTTCTTC
TRBV7-9	TRBD1	-	TRBJ1-4	CASSPHRTGGGEKLFF	TGTGCCAGCAGCCCCCACCGGACAGGGGGCGGGGAAAAACTGTTTTTT
TRBV4-1	-	-	TRBJ1-4	CASSQDWDEKLFF	TGCGCCAGCAGCCAAGATTGGGATGAAAAACTGTTTTTT
TRBV27	-	-	TRBJ2-7	CASKGPTNEQYF	TGTGCCAGCAAGGGACCGACGAACGAGCAGTACTTC
TRBV14	TRBD2	-	TRBJ2-3	CASSQLGGGDTDTQYF	TGTGCCAGCAGCCAGTTGGGCGGGGGGGACACAGATACGCAGTATTTT
TRBV19	-	-	TRBJ1-1	CASSPRDTGRTEAFF	TGTGCCAGTAGTCCCCGGGACACCGGACGGACTGAAGCTTTCTTT
TRBV6-5	TRBD1	-	TRBJ1-3	CASRAGTASGNTIYF	TGTGCCAGCAGAGCCGGGACAGCCTCTGGAAACACCATATATTTT
TRBV7-2	-	-	TRBJ2-5	CASRGRTIVETQYF	TGTGCCAGCAGGGGGCGGACTATCGTAGAGACCCAGTACTTC
TRBV7-9	TRBD1	few	TRBJ1-2	CASRPGGSEGYTF	TGTGCCAGCAGGCCAGGGGGTTCGGAAGGCTACACCTTC
TRBV5-1	TRBD2	-	TRBJ2-3	CASSSGLAGGLDTQYF	TGCGCCAGCAGCTCCGGACTAGCGGGGGGGCTGGATACGCAGTATTTT
TRBV30	-	-	TRBJ2-1	CAWSVGSSYNEQFF	TGTGCCTGGAGTGTAGGCAGCTCCTACAATGAGCAGTTCTTC
TRBV30	TRBD1	-	TRBJ2-1	CAWSILTGSGEQFF	TGTGCCTGGAGTATATTGACAGGGTCCGGTGAGCAGTTCTTC
TRBV5-1	-	-	TRBJ1-2	CASSLAERHGYTF	TGCGCCAGCAGCTTGGCGGAAAGGCATGGCTACACCTTC
TRBV18	TRBD1	-	TRBJ1-2	CASSPPTGWAYGYTF	TGTGCCAGCTCACCTCCGACAGGGTGGGCCTATGGCTACACCTTC
TRBV24-1	-	-	TRBJ2-1	CATGSGDEQFF	TGTGCCACCGGGTCGGGGGATGAGCAGTTCTTC
TRBV28	TRBD2	-	TRBJ2-7	CASSLRGGNEQYF	TGTGCCAGCAGTCTACGGGGGGGGAACGAGCAGTACTTC
TRBV12-3/TRBV12-4	-	-	TRBJ2-1	CASSFFAGNEQFF	TGTGCCAGCAGTTTTTTTGCGGGAAATGAGCAGTTCTTC